Below, 3 T cell receptor beta chains from the same sample are listed, as sequenced in a study of blood T cell repertoires in COVID-19. Generated by immunoSEQ multiplex PCR, the TCRdb table keeps only in-frame clones and is missing some. The sample holds 150,000 or so clones; approximately 80% are singletons and the top ten take approximately 10%. Specimen: peripheral blood. All receptors come from a woman in her forties or fifties with acute or convalescent COVID-19.

The chain joins TRBV9 to TRBJ1-4, with D possibly being TRBD1 (5 bases). The CDR3 is made up of 16 amino acids. Germline V CDR1 and CDR2: SGDLS, YYNGEE. The germline V and J ends were trimmed by 3 bases and 7 bases, with 19 bases remaining between them. Written as DNA, the CDR3 is TGTGCCAGCAGCGCCCGGGACTCCCCGGGTGGTGAAAAACTGTTTTTT. This encodes CASSARDSPGGEKLFF.

V usage is TRBV27 and J usage is TRBJ2-1, with 10 bases that match TRBD2. The CDR3 is 15 residues long. CDR1 and CDR2 (germline): MNHEY, SMNVEV (reference sequence). Trimming cost V 1 base and J 8 bases; bases outside gene matches: 5. For the CDR3, the DNA is TGTGCCAGCAGTTTATATCCTAGCGGGAGCTATGAGCAGTTCTTC. Encoded protein: CASSLYPSGSYEQFF.

The chain is built from TRBV9 and TRBJ2-3; TRBD1 matches at 8 bases. With V trimmed by 0 bases and J by 6 bases, 6 bases remained unmatched. Germline loops: CDR1 SGDLS, CDR2 YYNGEE. The CDR3 contains 15 residues. In DNA, the CDR3 is TGTGCCAGCAGCGTAGTGGCAGGGGGCTGGGATACGCAGTATTTT. Protein: CASSVVAGGWDTQYF.